This is a list of T cell receptor beta chains from one sample in a study of cytomegalovirus exposure and HLA in healthy donors. Profiled with immunoSEQ multiplex PCR; TCRdb holds only in-frame clones, not every one. The sample holds roughly 300,000 clones, about nine tenths seen once. The sequencing sample was made of PBMCs. These receptors all stem from a woman between 18 and 29 years old in good health and CMV-seronegative. Each CDR3 is given with its conserved first and last residue. A D gene is named only where the DNA matches it firmly. Clone size is not always given. Where it is, it says once, few, many or a class for expanded clones.

j_gene,v_gene,abundance,d_gene,CDR3aa,CDR3nt
TRBJ1-1,TRBV2,few,TRBD1,CASSVGQGGTEAFF,TGTGCCAGCAGTGTGGGACAGGGAGGCACTGAAGCTTTCTTT
TRBJ2-1,TRBV19,NA,TRBD2,CASGSEGGSYNEQFF,TGTGCCAGCGGTTCCGAGGGAGGGTCCTACAATGAGCAGTTCTTC
TRBJ2-7,TRBV6-1,NA,TRBD1,CASGLTGTAYEQYF,TGTGCCAGCGGTCTTACCGGGACAGCCTACGAGCAGTACTTC
TRBJ1-5,TRBV19,NA,NA,CASSITGNQPQHF,TGTGCCAGTAGTATTACGGGGAATCAGCCCCAGCATTTT
TRBJ1-3,TRBV7-9,once,TRBD1,CASSLQGAHGNTIYF,TGTGCCAGCAGCCTACAGGGGGCTCACGGAAACACCATATATTTT
TRBJ1-4,TRBV2,once,TRBD1,CASTYGQGDEKLFF,TGTGCCAGCACCTACGGACAGGGGGATGAAAAACTGTTTTTT
TRBJ2-3,TRBV6-5,NA,TRBD2,CASIRLAGSTDTQYF,TGTGCCAGCATCAGACTAGCGGGAAGCACAGATACGCAGTATTTT
TRBJ1-3,TRBV4-2,once,NA,CASSQDIQGLVTIYF,TGTGCCAGCAGCCAAGATATACAGGGTTTAGTCACCATATATTTT
TRBJ2-4,TRBV4-3,NA,NA,CASSPSGGYLAKNIQYF,TGCGCCAGCAGCCCCAGCGGAGGTTATCTAGCCAAAAACATTCAGTACTTC
TRBJ1-4,TRBV4-3,NA,NA,CASRESAIATNEKLFF,TGCGCCAGCAGGGAGTCTGCGATTGCAACTAATGAAAAACTGTTTTTT
TRBJ1-2,TRBV23-1,few,NA,CASSQRGGYTF,TGCGCCAGCAGTCAAAGAGGGGGCTACACCTTC
TRBJ2-7,TRBV5-4,few,TRBD2,CASSLKLASGRGGEQYF,TGTGCCAGCAGCTTAAAACTGGCTAGCGGGAGGGGAGGCGAGCAGTACTTC
TRBJ2-7,TRBV2,few,NA,CASTLTGQGNEQYF,TGTGCCAGCACCCTCACCGGGCAGGGCAACGAGCAGTACTTC
TRBJ2-3,TRBV6-5,NA,TRBD2,CASSGERRGAQYF,TGTGCCAGCAGTGGGGAGCGGCGGGGGGCGCAGTATTTT
TRBJ2-7,TRBV4-2,NA,NA,CASSLRTDTYEQYF,TGTGCCAGCAGCCTGAGGACAGACACCTACGAGCAGTACTTC
TRBJ2-7,TRBV27,NA,TRBD2,CASSPGILAGGRYEQYF,TGTGCCAGCTCCCCAGGGATACTAGCGGGAGGGAGGTACGAGCAGTACTTC
TRBJ2-5,TRBV27,NA,TRBD2,CASSKGTSGPKETQYF,TGTGCCAGCAGTAAAGGGACTAGCGGACCCAAAGAGACCCAGTACTTC
TRBJ2-3,TRBV6-6,NA,NA,CASRLERDTQYF,TGTGCCAGCAGACTTGAGCGAGATACGCAGTATTTT
TRBJ1-1,TRBV7-2,NA,NA,CASSLARNTEAFF,TGTGCCAGCAGCTTAGCCAGGAACACTGAAGCTTTCTTT
TRBJ2-7,TRBV18,NA,NA,CASSPRGSGSYEQYF,TGTGCCAGCTCACCACGCGGGTCCGGATCCTACGAGCAGTACTTC
TRBJ2-2,TRBV5-1,NA,NA,CASSLVPGNTGELFF,TGCGCCAGCAGCTTGGTTCCAGGGAACACCGGGGAGCTGTTTTTT
TRBJ2-5,TRBV20-1,NA,NA,CSGLVRETQYF,TGCAGTGGGCTGGTCCGAGAGACCCAGTACTTC
TRBJ2-7,TRBV6-1,NA,TRBD1,CATMGQGMGEQYF,TGTGCCACCATGGGACAGGGTATGGGCGAGCAGTACTTC
TRBJ2-3,TRBV4-3,NA,TRBD2,CASSLTSGRTDTQYF,TGCGCCAGCAGCCTGACTAGCGGGAGAACAGATACGCAGTATTTT
TRBJ2-7,TRBV5-1,NA,NA,CASSLVRSTGEKQYF,TGCGCCAGCAGCTTGGTCCGCAGTACCGGAGAAAAGCAGTACTTC
TRBJ1-2,TRBV6-1,NA,NA,CASSEEIGGFGGRYGYTF,TGTGCCAGCAGTGAAGAGATAGGAGGGTTTGGCGGTCGGTATGGCTACACCTTC
TRBJ2-2,TRBV5-4,NA,NA,CASSLDRGLESGELFF,TGTGCCAGCAGCTTGGATAGGGGCTTGGAGTCCGGGGAGCTGTTTTTT
TRBJ2-2,TRBV4-3,NA,TRBD2,CASSQEGTSRYTGELFF,TGCGCCAGCAGCCAGGAAGGGACTAGCCGTTACACCGGGGAGCTGTTTTTT
TRBJ2-3,TRBV18,NA,TRBD1,CASSVGTGTFPDTQYF,TGTGCCAGCTCAGTCGGGACAGGGACGTTCCCAGATACGCAGTATTTT
TRBJ1-1,TRBV6-5,NA,NA,CASRTRDYTEAFF,TGTGCCAGCAGAACCCGGGACTACACTGAAGCTTTCTTT
TRBJ1-5,TRBV19,NA,NA,CASTPSGGAGQPQHF,TGTGCCAGTACCCCGAGCGGGGGCGCGGGACAGCCCCAGCATTTT
TRBJ1-2,TRBV9,NA,NA,CASSGQGNDYGYTF,TGTGCCAGCAGCGGCCAGGGGAACGACTATGGCTACACCTTC
TRBJ2-1,TRBV13,NA,TRBD2,CASSAPLATSGPGDEQFF,TGTGCCAGCAGCGCACCCCTCGCGACTAGCGGGCCAGGGGATGAGCAGTTCTTC
TRBJ2-2,TRBV7-2,NA,NA,CASSFAAAGDGELFF,TGTGCCAGCAGCTTCGCGGCAGCCGGGGACGGGGAGCTGTTTTTT
TRBJ2-7,TRBV11-2,NA,TRBD2,CASSFGTSGSYEQYF,TGTGCCAGCAGCTTCGGGACTAGCGGGAGTTACGAGCAGTACTTC
TRBJ2-7,TRBV5-4,NA,NA,CASSPGTPSYEQYF,TGTGCCAGCAGCCCCGGGACACCTAGCTACGAGCAGTACTTC
TRBJ2-7,TRBV9,NA,TRBD1,CASSQRDSPYEQYF,TGTGCCAGCAGCCAGAGGGACAGCCCCTACGAGCAGTACTTC
TRBJ1-1,TRBV25-1,NA,TRBD1,CASSVGQLMNTEAFF,TGTGCCAGCAGTGTGGGACAGCTCATGAACACTGAAGCTTTCTTT
TRBJ2-1,TRBV27,NA,NA,CASSLPGSYNEQFF,TGTGCCAGCAGTCTACCCGGGTCCTACAATGAGCAGTTCTTC
TRBJ2-7,TRBV27,NA,NA,CASSSPYQGSYEQYF,TGTGCCAGCAGTTCCCCGTATCAGGGGTCCTACGAGCAGTACTTC
TRBJ2-3,TRBV19,NA,TRBD2,CASSIFLGLAFDTQYF,TGTGCCAGTAGTATCTTCTTGGGACTAGCTTTTGATACGCAGTATTTT
TRBJ2-7,TRBV28,few,TRBD2,CASSATGLAHYEQYF,TGTGCCAGCAGCGCGACAGGACTAGCTCATTACGAGCAGTACTTC
TRBJ2-1,TRBV7-2,NA,NA,CASSSRGWISYNEQFF,TGTGCCAGCAGCTCCAGGGGTTGGATCTCCTACAATGAGCAGTTCTTC
TRBJ2-7,TRBV6-5,NA,TRBD1,CASSPRTGWGYEQYF,TGTGCCAGCAGTCCCAGGACAGGGTGGGGCTACGAGCAGTACTTC
TRBJ2-4,TRBV4-1,NA,TRBD2,CASSHPASGMYKNIQYF,TGCGCCAGCAGCCACCCGGCTAGCGGGATGTACAAAAACATTCAGTACTTC
TRBJ1-2,TRBV7-9,NA,NA,CASNKANYGYTF,TGTGCCAGCAACAAAGCTAACTATGGCTACACCTTC
TRBJ1-2,TRBV20-1,few,NA,CSALHSSYTF,TGCAGTGCTCTACACAGTAGCTACACCTTC
TRBJ1-2,TRBV19,NA,TRBD1,CASNPDRAGYGYTF,TGTGCCAGTAACCCGGACAGGGCAGGCTATGGCTACACCTTC
TRBJ1-4,TRBV15,NA,NA,CATSRDGGAEKLFF,TGTGCCACCAGCAGAGATGGGGGGGCCGAAAAACTGTTTTTT
TRBJ2-3,TRBV6-5,NA,NA,CASRSGVADTQYF,TGTGCCAGCAGATCGGGAGTTGCAGATACGCAGTATTTT
TRBJ2-2,TRBV2,few,NA,CASSVESTGELFF,TGTGCCAGCAGTGTAGAGTCCACCGGGGAGCTGTTTTTT
TRBJ2-7,TRBV7-2,NA,NA,CARRKRPYEQYF,TGTGCCAGGCGAAAGCGGCCCTACGAGCAGTACTTC
TRBJ2-7,TRBV9,once,TRBD1,CASSSGTGTAYEQYF,TGTGCCAGCAGCTCCGGGACAGGAACTGCCTACGAGCAGTACTTC
TRBJ2-2,TRBV4-3,NA,NA,CASSQPTGNTGELFF,TGCGCCAGCAGCCAACCGACAGGGAACACCGGGGAGCTGTTTTTT
TRBJ2-1,TRBV4-3,once,NA,CASSQEGVYNEQFF,TGCGCCAGCAGCCAAGAGGGCGTGTACAATGAGCAGTTCTTC